The T cell receptor (beta chain) under discussion was sequenced for a study of tumor-infiltrating lymphocytes in primary liver carcinoma. Background on the study: Stage T1-T3 N0M0 tumors measured 4.2 to 10 cm at most.

The ends were cut back, 1 base at V and 7 bases at J, with 22 bases in the middle. The CDR3 has 17 residues. Germline CDR1 SQVTM, CDR2 ANQGSEA. Germline DNA was also extracted, and blood RNA was taken from unsorted whole blood. Patients showed chronic HBV infection and an absence of prior treatment. They drew about 4.4 milliliters of peripheral blood before surgery. Making TCR beta cDNA involved 400 to 600 ng total RNA and a constant-region primer. The TCR beta library was amplified through three nested multiplex PCR rounds in a modified ARM-PCR procedure. It was with TRBV1-TRBV30 forward primers and a C-beta reverse primer that the first two PCR rounds were run, at roughly 9 cycles each. TCRdb re-called the multiplex PCR reads with MiXCR, one entry per CDR3 protein. The repertoire includes more than 150,000 distinct CDR3 sequences, 50% to 75% of them detected once, and under 75% sits in the top ten.

This sequence joins TRBV29-1 and TRBJ1-4; tentative D call: TRBD1 (5 bases). The TCR sequence derives from a man between 40 and 49 years old with primary liver carcinoma and hepatitis B virus infection. The sequencing sample was made of peripheral blood. The CDR3 bases are TGCAGCGTTGAAGTTGGCGCGGCCGGCGGGAGGGGTGAAAAACTGTTTTTT. As protein: CSVEVGAAGGRGEKLFF.